The 15 T cell receptor beta chains in this list originate from one sample, sequenced in a study of T cell changes during pregnancy in multiple sclerosis. Clones were sequenced by immunoSEQ multiplex PCR, and TCRdb holds only the in-frame ones, with some missing. The profile shows roughly 46,000 clones, about 94% of them singletons. The sequences come from CD8+ T cells from peripheral blood mononuclear cells, collected in the first trimester of pregnancy. The receptor set was obtained from a female donor with multiple sclerosis, enrolled in a pregnancy study.

This chain uses TRBV15 with TRBJ2-2; 9 bases match TRBD1. The CDR3 totals 17 residues. Per the germline V gene, CDR1 is LNHNV and CDR2 is YYDKDF (reference sequence). V lost 3 bases and J lost 6; bases outside the gene matches: 11. In DNA, the CDR3 is TGTGCCACCAGCAGTGAAACCGGGACAGGGTTGTCCGGGGAGCTGTTTTTT. Translated, it gives CATSSETGTGLSGELFF. Full variable domain (missing parts from reference TRBV15 and TRBJ2-2): DAMVIQNPRYQVTQFGKPVTLSCSQTLNHNVMYWYQQKSSQAPKLLFHYYDKDFNNEADTPDNFQSRRPNTSFCFLDIRSPGLGDTAMYLCATSSETGTGLSGELFFGEGSRLTVL.

The rearrangement links TRBV6-5 to TRBJ2-1; 12 bases are a match to TRBD2. This CDR3 spans 15 amino acids. Germline V gene lookup returns CDR1 MNHEY and CDR2 SVGAGI. J gave up 7 bases and V 5 bases, and 6 bases lay outside the gene matches. The CDR3 region has the DNA TGTGCCAGCAGTCCAGGACTAGCGGGGAGTAATGAGCAGTTCTTC. Its translation is CASSPGLAGSNEQFF.

The gene calls are TRBV4-3 and TRBJ2-7, with D possibly being TRBD1 (5 bases). Trimming cost V 0 bases and J 2 bases, with 11 bases left between them. The germline gives CDR1 LGHNA, CDR2 YSLEER. CDR3 size: 15 residues. In DNA form, the CDR3 reads TGCGCCAGCAGCCAAGACAGCCAGGGAACCTACGAGCAGTACTTC. Translated, it gives CASSQDSQGTYEQYF.

CDR3 DNA sequence: TGTGCCAGCAGTCCGGGACAGGGGTACGGGACCCAGTACTTC. Translated, it gives CASSPGQGYGTQYF. This chain uses TRBV27 with TRBJ2-5, with 10 bases identical to TRBD1. Germline lookup yields CDR1 MNHEY and CDR2 SMNVEV (reference sequence). The CDR3 spans 14 residues. With V trimmed by 5 bases and J by 7 bases, 7 bases remained unmatched.

The chain employs TRBV2 and TRBJ2-7; perhaps TRBD1 as D (7 bases). CDR1 and CDR2 from the germline V gene are SNHLY and FYNNEI. The CDR3 spans 14 residues. Trimming removed 3 bases from V and 4 bases from J, with 13 bases in between. The CDR3 sequence is CASSDWDSGYEQYF. The CDR3 DNA reads as TGTGCCAGCAGTGATTGGGACAGCGGGTACGAGCAGTACTTC.

The chain couples TRBV12-5 to TRBJ1-4; 7 positions match TRBD1. The V and J ends lost 2 bases and 7 bases, in that order; junction bases with no gene match: 10. Germline V gene data show CDR1 as LGHNT and CDR2 as FRNRAP. The CDR3 has 16 amino acids. As DNA, the CDR3 is TGTGCTAGTGGTTTGTTTACTAGGGGGCTAAGTGAAAAACTGTTTTTT. This sequence encodes CASGLFTRGLSEKLFF.

CDR3 nucleotide sequence: TGTGCCAGCAGCTTAGCAGGGGACTATAACACCATATATTTT. This translates into CASSLAGDYNTIYF. The genes are TRBV7-2 and TRBJ1-3, with a possible D match to TRBD1 (5 bases). Germline V gene lookup returns CDR1 SGHTA and CDR2 FQGNSA. The CDR3 is 14 amino acids. V was pared by 0 bases and J by 7 bases, with 10 bases between. Supplemented by reference TRBV7-2 and TRBJ1-3, the full variable domain reads GAGVSQSPSNKVTEKGKDVELRCDPISGHTALYWYRQSLGQGLEFLIYFQGNSAPDKSGLPSDRFSAERTGGSVSTLTIQRTQQEDSAVYLCASSLAGDYNTIYFGEGSWLTVV.

This chain joins TRBV27 and TRBJ1-2, with 9 bases lining up with TRBD1. After removal of 8 bases from V and 4 bases from J, the junction contained 11 bases not matched to a gene. This CDR3 has 15 residues. Germline-derived CDR1 and CDR2 are MNHEY and SMNVEV (reference sequence). The chain's CDR3 is CASRVPGQGSYGYTF. CDR3 nucleotide sequence: TGTGCCAGCCGGGTTCCGGGACAGGGATCCTATGGCTACACCTTC.

V is TRBV7-3 and J is TRBJ2-3, with D possibly matching TRBD1 (6 bases). The CDR3 runs to 14 residues. Germline V CDR1 and CDR2: SGHTA, FQGTGA. V was shortened by 1 base and J by 5 bases, with 10 bases between the two germline ends. Written as DNA, the CDR3 is TGTGCCAGCAGCTTAATTGGGGGCGGAGATACGCAGTATTTT. Translation gives CASSLIGGGDTQYF.

The V gene is TRBV7-9, the J gene TRBJ2-1; 8 nucleotides line up with TRBD2. The trim removed 1 base at V and 7 bases at J, leaving 6 bases unmatched. The germline V gene has CDR1 SEHNR and CDR2 FQNEAQ (reference sequence). This CDR3 has 15 residues. The CDR3 DNA sequence: TGTGCCAGCAGCTTAGATCCCGGGGGGGGGAATGAGCAGTTCTTC. This encodes CASSLDPGGGNEQFF.

This chain uses TRBV29-1 with TRBJ2-5; TRBD1 is a possible D gene (6 bases). V was shortened by 6 bases and J by 4 bases, with 15 bases between the two germline ends. This CDR3 contains 13 residues. The germline gives CDR1 SQVTM, CDR2 ANQGSEA. CDR3 DNA sequence: TGCAGCGTGGACGCCGGACAGATAGAGACCCAGTACTTC. Translation: CSVDAGQIETQYF.

This chain uses TRBV5-5 with TRBJ1-1; unclear D gene. CDR3 length: 14 amino acids. The V gene's germline CDR1 is SGHKS and CDR2 YYEKEE (reference sequence). Between the trimmed V and J ends, which lost 3 bases and 0 bases, there was a span of 9 bases. CDR3 bases: TGTGCCAGCAGCTCGCCGGACTTGAACACTGAAGCTTTCTTT. Encoded protein: CASSSPDLNTEAFF.

J is TRBJ2-7 and V is TRBV6-5; 9 bases line up with TRBD2. V was clipped by 0 bases and J by 8 bases; unmatched bases: 11. The CDR3 spans 16 residues. CDR1 MNHEY and CDR2 SVGAGI come from the germline V gene. CDR3 region: CASSYSLAGVLDKQYF. The DNA of the CDR3 is TGTGCCAGCAGTTACTCGTTAGCGGGAGTGTTGGACAAGCAGTACTTC.

The chain carries TRBV7-9 and TRBJ1-1, with D perhaps matching TRBD1 (5 bases). Trimming left V 4 bases short and J 7 bases short, with 10 bases between. The CDR3 is 12 amino acids. CDR1 is SEHNR, CDR2 FQNEAQ, per germline (reference sequence). The CDR3 nucleotides read TGTGCCAGCAGCTCCGGGGGGGATGAAGCTTTCTTT. Amino acids: CASSSGGDEAFF. Variable domain in full (rest from reference TRBV7-9 and TRBJ1-1): DTGVSQNPRHKITKRGQNVTFRCDPISEHNRLYWYRQTLGQGPEFLTYFQNEAQLEKSRLLSDRFSAERPKGSFSTLEIQRTEQGDSAMYLCASSSGGDEAFFGQGTRLTVV.

The rearrangement uses TRBV19 and TRBJ2-1, with 7 bases lining up with TRBD2. The CDR3 has 12 amino acids. J was trimmed by 7 bases and V by 6 bases; bases with no gene match: 3. Germline CDR1 is LNHDA and CDR2 is SQIVND (reference sequence). The CDR3 DNA is TGTGCCAGTAGCCCCGGGGGGAATGAGCAGTTCTTC. It yields the protein CASSPGGNEQFF.